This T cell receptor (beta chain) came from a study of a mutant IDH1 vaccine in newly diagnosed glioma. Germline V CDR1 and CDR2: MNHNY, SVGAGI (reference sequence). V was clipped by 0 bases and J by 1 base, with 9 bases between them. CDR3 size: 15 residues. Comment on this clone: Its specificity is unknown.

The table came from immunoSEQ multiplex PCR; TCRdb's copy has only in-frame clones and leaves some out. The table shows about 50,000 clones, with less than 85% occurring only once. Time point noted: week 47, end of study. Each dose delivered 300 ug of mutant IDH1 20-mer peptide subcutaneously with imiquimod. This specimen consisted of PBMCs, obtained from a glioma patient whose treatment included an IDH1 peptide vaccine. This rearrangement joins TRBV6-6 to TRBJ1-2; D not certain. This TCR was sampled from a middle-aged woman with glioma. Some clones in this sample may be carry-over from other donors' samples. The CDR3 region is CASSYSKGINYGYTF. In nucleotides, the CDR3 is TGTGCCAGCAGTTACTCGAAAGGAATTAACTATGGCTACACCTTC.